This TCR beta chain is from a study of T-cell memory formation after mild COVID-19. Study-wide points: Contracting clones from day 15 to 85 had balanced CD4/CD8; later expanders favoured CD4+. The SARS-CoV-2 specificity of second-wave clones reaching peak at day 37 remained unverified. Contracting CD4+ clones lay largely in CM and EM, with CD8+ ones residing in EMRA.

About this clonotype itself: Antigen unknown.

Using constant-segment primers, 5'RACE produced TCR alpha and TCR beta cDNA libraries carrying sample barcodes and UMIs. TCRdb redid the calling of the 5' RACE reads with MiXCR, one entry per CDR3 protein. The table lists roughly 310,000 distinct CDR3 sequences, 15% of them singletons. Germline V CDR1 and CDR2: SQVTM, ANQGSEA. This CDR3 contains 16 residues. V shed 6 bases and J shed 4 bases, with 23 bases lying between them. The sequenced sample was PBMCs or a T cell subset sorted from them (not recorded which). The genes are TRBV29-1 and TRBJ2-3; D may be TRBD1 or TRBD2 (5 bases each). The TCR was taken from a man between 18 and 35 years old who had mild COVID-19 (a few samples of this study predate the infection). Cell type and time point are not known. In DNA form, the CDR3 reads TGCAGCGTCCTCGGGGCCGGAGAGGTTCCCCCAGATACGCAGTATTTT. Protein sequence: CSVLGAGEVPPDTQYF.